This is a list of T cell receptor beta chains from one sample in a study of cytomegalovirus exposure and HLA in healthy donors. The assay was immunoSEQ multiplex PCR, and TCRdb's table has in-frame clones only and misses some. The table lists a few hundred thousand clones, roughly 90% of them singletons, with 1% in the top ten. Sequencing was carried out using PBMCs. The origin of the receptors is a woman younger than 30 in good health and CMV-seronegative. Each CDR3 is given with its conserved first and last residue.

>TRBJ1-3|TRBV2
CASRTPGGSSGNTIYF
>TRBJ1-3|TRBV7-9
CASGTSRRSGNTIYF
>TRBJ2-1|TRBV2
CASSDSGGEQFF
>TRBJ1-1|TRBV27
CASSFQPGQGDTEAFF
>TRBJ1-6|TRBV5-1
CASSPGDRYNSPLHF
>TRBJ2-5|TRBV7-8
CASSLTPSGGGQETQYF
>TRBJ1-2|TRBV19
CASNSWGVQGDYGYTF
>TRBJ2-1|TRBV5-8
CASSLFGGDNEQFF
>TRBJ1-2|TRBV11-2
CASSQTLLGGYTF
>TRBJ2-7|TRBV9
CASSVAGTSSYEQYF
>TRBJ1-1|TRBV21-1
CASSSTGRGEAFF
>TRBJ2-7|TRBV19
CASSIIAGTGDYEQYF
>TRBJ1-4|TRBV6-6
CASSYRTGGREKLFF
>TRBJ2-5|TRBV7-2
CASSFPPTSGGGETQYF
>TRBJ1-2|TRBV7-2
CASSFSGGLGEGYTF